These 27 T cell receptor beta chains share one sample of origin, sequenced in a study of T-cell memory formation after mild COVID-19. TCRdb analysed the 5' RACE reads with MiXCR anew, one entry per CDR3 protein. The sample has approximately 240,000 distinct CDR3 sequences, roughly 17% seen once. The sequenced sample consisted of PBMCs or a T cell subset sorted from them (not recorded which). The receptor set was obtained from a man younger than 35 who had mild COVID-19 (a few samples of this study predate the infection). Cell type and time point are not known.

This clonotype was counted only a few times. V gene TRBV20-1 combines with J gene TRBJ2-7; D gene unclear. V gave up 0 bases and J gave up 8 bases, with 17 bases separating them. The CDR3 is 14 amino acids. Germline V CDR1 and CDR2: DFQATT, SNEGSKA (reference sequence). The CDR3 DNA sequence: TGCAGTGCTAGAGATTTGGGGATCAATTTAAAGCAGTACGTC. Amino acids: CSARDLGINLKQYV.

The CDR3 bases are TGTGCCAGCAGCTCGGACAGGTCCGAGACCCAGTACTTC. The encoded protein is CASSSDRSETQYF. The chain employs TRBV7-3 and TRBJ2-5; the match to TRBD1 covers 7 bases. Germline CDR1 and CDR2: SGHTA and FQGTGA. The CDR3 spans 13 residues. V trimming: 4 bases; J trimming: 5 bases; junction bases outside the gene matches: 4.

The V gene is TRBV5-1, the J gene TRBJ2-5; 11 nucleotides match TRBD1. Unmatched junction bases numbered 7, after V lost 7 bases and J lost 5 bases. Germline CDR1 is SGHRS and CDR2 is YFSETQ. This CDR3 has 14 amino acids. DNA of the CDR3: TGCGCCAGCTCGGGACAGGGGGGTTTGGAGACCCAGTACTTC. Translating it yields CASSGQGGLETQYF.

This chain uses TRBV20-1 with TRBJ1-2; 10 nucleotides line up with TRBD1. CDR3 size: 16 residues. The V and J ends lost 1 base and 7 bases, in that order; junction bases with no gene match: 12. The germline V gene encodes CDR1 DFQATT and CDR2 SNEGSKA (reference sequence). DNA of the CDR3: TGCAGTGCTAGAGTCCGCGCGGGACAGGGGTTCTCTGGCTACACCTTC. Its protein product is CSARVRAGQGFSGYTF.

The chain carries TRBV5-6 and TRBJ2-5; 13 nucleotides align to TRBD2. The CDR3 consists of 15 residues. CDR1 is SGHDT and CDR2 is YYEEEE in the germline V gene. Trimming at V came to 4 bases and at J to 4 bases, leaving 4 bases not matched to a gene. The CDR3 sequence: CASSPWTSGGETQYF. The CDR3 DNA sequence: TGTGCCAGCAGCCCATGGACTAGCGGGGGAGAGACCCAGTACTTC.

The genes are TRBV7-8 and TRBJ2-1; D is unresolved. The V end was cut by 1 base, the J end by 8 bases, with 9 bases between. The CDR3 loop spans 13 amino acids. Germline V lookup: CDR1 SGHVS, CDR2 FQNEAQ. The chain's CDR3 is CASSLVGYYEQFF. The CDR3 coding sequence is TGTGCCAGCAGCTTAGTTGGGTACTATGAGCAGTTCTTC. Supplemented by reference TRBV7-8 and TRBJ2-1, the full variable domain reads GAGVSQSPRYKVAKRGQDVALRCDPISGHVSLFWYQQALGQGPEFLTYFQNEAQLDKSGLPSDRFFAERPEGSVSTLKIQRTQQEDSAVYLCASSLVGYYEQFFGPGTRLTVL.

This clonotype was detected a few times. This chain uses TRBV28 with TRBJ1-1; TRBD1 agrees at 7 bases. The length of the CDR3 is 16 residues. After removal of 6 bases from V and 2 bases from J, the junction contained 12 bases not matched to a gene. Per germline, CDR1 MDHEN and CDR2 SYDVKM. In nucleotides, the CDR3 is TGTGCCAGCAGCCATACGACAGGGATAGGAAACACTGAAGCTTTCTTT. Its translation: CASSHTTGIGNTEAFF.

The genes are TRBV6-2 or TRBV6-3 and TRBJ2-1, with TRBD1 matching 9 bases. The CDR3 runs 17 residues. CDR1 is MNHEY and CDR2 is SVGEGT in the germline V gene. J was trimmed by 1 base and V by 0 bases; bases with no gene match: 4. The CDR3 sequence: CASSYSPTGGSYNEQFF. CDR3 in DNA: TGTGCCAGCAGTTACTCACCGACAGGGGGGTCCTACAATGAGCAGTTCTTC.

V and J are TRBV20-1 and TRBJ2-1; the match to TRBD2 covers 10 bases. The CDR3 consists of 17 residues. Trimming took 3 bases from V and 6 from J; bases not matched to a gene: 14. Germline CDR1 reads DFQATT; CDR2 reads SNEGSKA (reference sequence). CDR3 residues: CSASRHVAGGIGNEQFF. The DNA of the CDR3 is TGCAGTGCTAGCCGACACGTAGCGGGGGGCATAGGCAATGAGCAGTTCTTC.

This clonotype has a handful of counts. V is TRBV6-5 and J is TRBJ2-5; perhaps TRBD2 as D (5 bases). There are 11 residues in the CDR3. In germline, CDR1 is MNHEY, CDR2 SVGAGI. The CDR3 DNA sequence: TGTGCTCCGGACGGCGGGGAGACCCAGTACTTC. This encodes CAPDGGETQYF.

This clonotype was recorded a few times. Relative to the germline gene, one junction end is altered; a read error may explain this. The chain links TRBV11-2 to TRBJ2-1; no reliable D call. From germline, CDR1 is SGHAT and CDR2 FQNNGV. The length of the CDR3 is 12 residues. The CDR3 DNA is TGTGCCAGCAGCTTAGTAATTCGCTACCCTAGCTTC. This codes for CASSLVIRYPSF.

The V call is TRBV27, the J call TRBJ2-5; D is ambiguous. The CDR3 totals 13 residues. Germline V gene data show CDR1 as MNHEY and CDR2 as SMNVEV (reference sequence). V gave up 3 bases and J gave up 3 bases, with 8 bases separating them. The CDR3 loop is CASSFTFKETQYF. For the CDR3, the DNA is TGTGCCAGCAGTTTCACATTCAAAGAGACCCAGTACTTC.

V is TRBV14 and J is TRBJ2-1, with TRBD2 matching over 7 bases. With V trimmed by 4 bases and J by 4 bases, 4 bases remained unmatched. The CDR3 is made up of 14 amino acids. Germline V gene sequence: CDR1 SGHDN, CDR2 FVKESK. The CDR3 region is CASSRGGTYNEQFF. CDR3 nucleotide sequence: TGTGCCAGCAGCCGGGGGGGAACGTACAATGAGCAGTTCTTC.

The CDR3 spells CAISEVGEQFF. The CDR3 nucleotides read TGTGCCATCAGTGAGGTAGGGGAGCAGTTCTTC. J is TRBJ2-1 and V is TRBV10-3; no definite D call. CDR1 ENHRY and CDR2 SYGVKD come from the germline V gene. V gave up 2 bases and J gave up 10 bases, with 6 bases separating them. This CDR3 is built from 11 residues.

The CDR3 DNA reads as TGTGCCAGCAGCGTAGATCGGGGGCGTGGAGATACGCAGTATTTT. Residues: CASSVDRGRGDTQYF. This chain connects TRBV9 to TRBJ2-3; the D gene could be TRBD1 or TRBD2 (6 bases each). This CDR3 region has 15 residues. From germline, CDR1 is SGDLS and CDR2 YYNGEE. V was pared by 0 bases and J by 5 bases, with 13 bases between.

This clonotype was seen a handful of times. The rearrangement uses TRBV10-3 and TRBJ1-5, with D perhaps matching TRBD1 (5 bases). V dropped 3 bases and J dropped 1 base, with 7 bases sitting between them. This CDR3 has 14 residues. Germline CDR1 is ENHRY and CDR2 is SYGVKD. CDR3 nucleotides: TGTGCCATCAGTGATAGGGACAGCAATCAGCCCCAGCATTTT. Translating it yields CAISDRDSNQPQHF.

The chain joins TRBV4-3 to TRBJ2-5; 12 positions agree with TRBD2. Germline V gene sequence: CDR1 LGHNA, CDR2 YSLEER. CDR3 length: 15 residues. The V gene end was trimmed by 1 base and the J gene end by 4 bases; junction bases not matched to a gene: 1. CDR3 amino acids: CASSQASGGAETQYF. The CDR3 coding sequence is TGCGCCAGCAGCCAAGCTAGCGGGGGGGCAGAGACCCAGTACTTC.

The rearrangement uses TRBV7-9 and TRBJ1-5; TRBD1 matches 9 bases. The V segment lost 5 bases and the J segment 5 bases; nucleotides outside the gene matches: 22. There are 20 residues in the CDR3. Per the germline V gene, CDR1 is SEHNR and CDR2 is FQNEAQ (reference sequence). CDR3 sequence reads: CASSLWGGRPGQGVDQPQHF. DNA for the CDR3: TGTGCCAGCAGCCTCTGGGGGGGGAGACCGGGACAGGGTGTCGATCAGCCCCAGCATTTT.

This chain links TRBV7-2 with TRBJ1-4; no reliable D call. V was shortened by 2 bases and J by 5 bases, with 9 bases between the two germline ends. Germline loops: CDR1 SGHTA, CDR2 FQGNSA. CDR3 size: 14 residues. The CDR3 DNA reads as TGTGCCAGCAGCTTAAGTGCGGTGAATGAAAAACTGTTTTTT. As protein: CASSLSAVNEKLFF.

The chain carries TRBV5-6 and TRBJ1-1; D ambiguous. Deletions cut 3 bases from V and 1 base from J, with 13 bases between. The CDR3 sequence is 15 residues long. Germline V CDR1 and CDR2: SGHDT, YYEEEE. The CDR3 is CASSSYQDGNTEAFF. The DNA for the CDR3 is TGTGCCAGCAGCTCATACCAGGACGGGAACACTGAAGCTTTCTTT.

This chain links TRBV12-3 or TRBV12-4 with TRBJ2-1; 7 nucleotides match TRBD1. V lost 6 bases, J lost 12 bases, and 5 bases stayed unmatched. The length of the CDR3 is 11 residues. The CDR3 loop is CASRWDSRQFF. The CDR3 DNA sequence: TGTGCCAGCAGATGGGACAGCAGGCAGTTCTTC.

In this sample, this clonotype turned up a few times. The CDR3 here is CASSLGLDWETQYF. In DNA, the CDR3 is TGTGCCAGCAGCTTAGGGTTGGATTGGGAGACCCAGTACTTC. J is TRBJ2-5 and V is TRBV7-2, with D uncertain. This CDR3 is built from 14 residues. V lost 1 base and J lost 5, with 11 bases in between. Germline assignment: CDR1 SGHTA and CDR2 FQGNSA.

The chain has TRBV5-1 and TRBJ2-5, with D tentatively TRBD2 (5 bases). The V gene's germline CDR1 is SGHRS and CDR2 YFSETQ. This CDR3 spans 13 amino acids. V was cut by 9 bases and J by 3 bases, with 15 bases left in between. CDR3 bases: TGCGCCACGAGGAGGCTCGTAGAAGAGACCCAGTACTTC. Its protein product is CATRRLVEETQYF.

The chain employs TRBV5-1 and TRBJ1-1; D unresolved. CDR1 SGHRS and CDR2 YFSETQ come from the germline V gene. Trimming took off 2 bases at V and 3 bases at J, with 11 bases between the two ends. The CDR3 extends over 14 amino acids. CDR3 sequence reads: CASSFSLLDTEAFF. DNA for the CDR3: TGCGCCAGCAGCTTTTCTCTCTTGGACACTGAAGCTTTCTTT.

The chain has TRBV11-2 and TRBJ2-3; TRBD2 might be the D (5 bases). This CDR3 has 14 amino acids. Trimming shortened V by 4 bases and J by 6 bases, and 14 bases separated the two germline ends. CDR1 SGHAT and CDR2 FQNNGV come from the germline V gene. CDR3 protein: CASSSQGSADTQYF. In DNA, the CDR3 is TGTGCCAGCAGCTCCCAAGGTAGCGCCGATACGCAGTATTTT.

This clonotype was found a few times. CDR3 coding DNA: TGCAGTGCTAGATTTTTGCAGACGTATGGCTACACCTTC. Its protein is CSARFLQTYGYTF. The chain has TRBV20-1 and TRBJ1-2; D gene ambiguous. Between the trimmed V and J ends, which lost 2 bases and 5 bases, there was a span of 12 bases. The CDR3 totals 13 residues. Germline CDR1 and CDR2: DFQATT and SNEGSKA (reference sequence).

The chain recombines TRBV7-2 with TRBJ2-3; 7 positions agree with TRBD2. Losses at the gene ends were 5 bases for V and 3 bases for J; bases not matched to a gene: 8. Per the germline V gene, CDR1 is SGHTA and CDR2 is FQGNSA. The CDR3 runs to 15 residues. The CDR3 DNA reads as TGTGCCAGCAGCCCCCGGACTAGTTGGACAGATACGCAGTATTTT. Its protein product is CASSPRTSWTDTQYF.